Listed below are T cell receptor beta chains from one sample, sequenced in a study of blood T cell repertoires in COVID-19. Clones were read by immunoSEQ multiplex PCR, and TCRdb kept only the in-frame ones, dropping some. The sample records about 180,000 clones, approximately 79% being singletons. The specimen was peripheral blood. Source of these receptors: a woman between 70 and 85 years old with acute or convalescent COVID-19. Each CDR3 is given with its conserved first and last residue. A D gene is named only where the DNA matches it firmly. Clone size is given for some rows only: seen once, a few or many times, or a class if the clone is expanded.

CDR3aa: CASSLVTGEGQPQHF
CDR3nt: TGTGCCAGCAGTTTGGTAACAGGGGAAGGGCAGCCCCAGCATTTT
d_gene: TRBD1
j_gene: TRBJ1-5
v_gene: TRBV2
abundance: -

CDR3aa: CASSSPGGSAGELFF
CDR3nt: TGTGCCAGCAGCTCCCCGGGGGGATCGGCCGGGGAGCTGTTTTTT
d_gene: TRBD2
j_gene: TRBJ2-2
v_gene: TRBV6-6
abundance: -

CDR3aa: CASSLEGSGNTIYF
CDR3nt: TGTGCCAGCAGCTTAGAGGGGTCGGGAAACACCATATATTTT
d_gene: -
j_gene: TRBJ1-3
v_gene: TRBV13
abundance: -

CDR3aa: CASSLEAGGYRELFF
CDR3nt: TGCGCCAGCAGCTTAGAAGCAGGGGGTTACCGGGAGCTGTTTTTT
d_gene: TRBD1
j_gene: TRBJ2-2
v_gene: TRBV5-1
abundance: -

CDR3aa: CAISGGASTEAFF
CDR3nt: TGTGCCATCTCCGGCGGGGCGAGCACTGAAGCTTTCTTT
d_gene: -
j_gene: TRBJ1-1
v_gene: TRBV24-1
abundance: -

CDR3aa: CASSLLPGRTDTQYF
CDR3nt: TGCGCCAGCAGCCTCCTCCCGGGGAGAACAGATACGCAGTATTTT
d_gene: -
j_gene: TRBJ2-3
v_gene: TRBV5-1
abundance: -

CDR3aa: CASSRAQNTGELFF
CDR3nt: TGTGCCAGTAGTAGAGCCCAGAACACCGGGGAGCTGTTTTTT
d_gene: -
j_gene: TRBJ2-2
v_gene: TRBV19
abundance: -

CDR3aa: CASSLSQARRTDTQYF
CDR3nt: TGCGCCAGCAGCTTGTCACAGGCCAGACGGACAGATACGCAGTATTTT
d_gene: -
j_gene: TRBJ2-3
v_gene: TRBV5-1
abundance: -

CDR3aa: CASSPHMERNTQYF
CDR3nt: TGTGCCAGCAGCCCCCACATGGAGCGCAATACGCAGTATTTT
d_gene: -
j_gene: TRBJ2-3
v_gene: TRBV14
abundance: -

CDR3aa: CASSQGPDNEQFF
CDR3nt: TGTGCCAGCAGCCAGGGGCCCGACAATGAGCAGTTCTTC
d_gene: -
j_gene: TRBJ2-1
v_gene: TRBV11-3
abundance: -

CDR3aa: CASSQSTDRAYEQYF
CDR3nt: TGTGCCAGCAGCCAATCCACTGATAGAGCCTACGAGCAGTACTTC
d_gene: -
j_gene: TRBJ2-7
v_gene: TRBV3-1/TRBV3-2
abundance: -

CDR3aa: CASSFLGTSHVDTQYF
CDR3nt: TGTGCCAGCAGCTTTCTCGGGACTAGTCATGTAGATACGCAGTATTTT
d_gene: TRBD2
j_gene: TRBJ2-3
v_gene: TRBV5-6
abundance: few

CDR3aa: CASSTGGIIIGVPHADTQYF
CDR3nt: TGTGCCAGTAGTACCGGCGGGATCATCATCGGAGTACCGCATGCAGATACGCAGTATTTT
d_gene: -
j_gene: TRBJ2-3
v_gene: TRBV19
abundance: once

CDR3aa: CASSDVHGKGYEQYF
CDR3nt: TGTGCCAGTAGTGACGTTCACGGGAAGGGCTACGAGCAGTACTTC
d_gene: -
j_gene: TRBJ2-7
v_gene: TRBV19
abundance: -

CDR3aa: CASSPSGTSDLTDTQYF
CDR3nt: TGTGCCAGCAGCCCGTCCGGGACTAGCGACCTCACAGATACGCAGTATTTT
d_gene: TRBD2
j_gene: TRBJ2-3
v_gene: TRBV7-3
abundance: -

CDR3aa: CASSQVPAGGWETQYF
CDR3nt: TGTGCCAGCAGCCAAGTCCCAGCGGGAGGGTGGGAGACCCAGTACTTC
d_gene: TRBD2
j_gene: TRBJ2-5
v_gene: TRBV3-1/TRBV3-2
abundance: -

CDR3aa: CASRLGGANTEAFF
CDR3nt: TGTGCCAGCCGTTTGGGGGGAGCGAACACTGAAGCTTTCTTT
d_gene: -
j_gene: TRBJ1-1
v_gene: TRBV2
abundance: -

CDR3aa: CASSLGTASNQPQHF
CDR3nt: TGTGCCAGCAGCTTGGGGACAGCCTCAAATCAGCCCCAGCATTTT
d_gene: -
j_gene: TRBJ1-5
v_gene: TRBV5-6
abundance: once

CDR3aa: CASSQGQAIETQYF
CDR3nt: TGTGCCAGCAGCCAGGGACAGGCCATAGAGACCCAGTACTTC
d_gene: TRBD1
j_gene: TRBJ2-5
v_gene: TRBV5-5
abundance: -

CDR3aa: CASSLADIGTASVTGELFF
CDR3nt: TGTGCCAGCAGCTTAGCAGATATCGGGACAGCGTCCGTCACCGGGGAGCTGTTTTTT
d_gene: TRBD1
j_gene: TRBJ2-2
v_gene: TRBV11-2
abundance: few

CDR3aa: CASSIVRGTSGSIVQFF
CDR3nt: TGTGCCAGTAGTATCGTGCGGGGGACTAGCGGGAGTATCGTGCAGTTCTTC
d_gene: TRBD2
j_gene: TRBJ2-1
v_gene: TRBV19
abundance: -

CDR3aa: CASSPLGGGRTQETQYF
CDR3nt: TGTGCCAGCAGCCCACTGGGGGGCGGGAGGACACAAGAGACCCAGTACTTC
d_gene: TRBD2
j_gene: TRBJ2-5
v_gene: TRBV3-1/TRBV3-2
abundance: -

CDR3aa: CAWSVLSGLREKLFF
CDR3nt: TGTGCCTGGAGTGTACTGTCAGGGCTTCGTGAAAAACTGTTTTTT
d_gene: -
j_gene: TRBJ1-4
v_gene: TRBV30
abundance: -

CDR3aa: CASSLDGTGYTEAFF
CDR3nt: TGTGCCAGCAGCTTAGATGGGACAGGGTACACTGAAGCTTTCTTT
d_gene: TRBD1
j_gene: TRBJ1-1
v_gene: TRBV11-3
abundance: -

CDR3aa: CASSLAGVIDTQYF
CDR3nt: TGTGCCAGCAGCTTAGCGGGAGTCATAGATACGCAGTATTTT
d_gene: -
j_gene: TRBJ2-3
v_gene: TRBV7-9
abundance: -

CDR3aa: CASSPLRDSGELFF
CDR3nt: TGTGCCAGCAGCCCTCTCCGGGACTCCGGGGAGCTGTTTTTT
d_gene: -
j_gene: TRBJ2-2
v_gene: TRBV7-3
abundance: -

CDR3aa: CARPREYIFNEQFF
CDR3nt: TGTGCCAGACCCCGGGAGTACATATTCAATGAGCAGTTCTTC
d_gene: -
j_gene: TRBJ2-1
v_gene: TRBV19
abundance: -

CDR3aa: CASSPGLAGVEQFF
CDR3nt: TGTGCCAGCAGCCCCGGACTAGCGGGAGTGGAGCAGTTCTTC
d_gene: TRBD2
j_gene: TRBJ2-1
v_gene: TRBV11-2
abundance: once

CDR3aa: CASSPRQGPYEQYF
CDR3nt: TGCGCCAGCAGCCCTCGACAGGGACCCTACGAGCAGTACTTC
d_gene: TRBD1
j_gene: TRBJ2-7
v_gene: TRBV5-1
abundance: -

CDR3aa: CASSPGQGPRDEKLFF
CDR3nt: TGTGCCAGCAGCCCCGGACAGGGCCCTCGGGACGAAAAACTGTTTTTT
d_gene: TRBD1
j_gene: TRBJ1-4
v_gene: TRBV7-9
abundance: -

CDR3aa: CASSFTAQSGRANNEQFF
CDR3nt: TGCGCCAGCAGCTTCACCGCACAAAGCGGGAGGGCTAACAATGAGCAGTTCTTC
d_gene: TRBD2
j_gene: TRBJ2-1
v_gene: TRBV5-1
abundance: -

CDR3aa: CASSFLDAGGPINEQFF
CDR3nt: TGTGCCAGCAGCTTTCTCGATGCGGGAGGCCCCATCAATGAGCAGTTCTTC
d_gene: TRBD2
j_gene: TRBJ2-1
v_gene: TRBV5-6
abundance: -

CDR3aa: CASRTGGVETQYF
CDR3nt: TGCGCCAGCCGGACAGGGGGGGTAGAGACCCAGTACTTC
d_gene: TRBD1
j_gene: TRBJ2-5
v_gene: TRBV5-1
abundance: -

CDR3aa: CASGSGPSQPQHF
CDR3nt: TGTGCTAGTGGCTCAGGCCCATCTCAGCCCCAGCATTTT
d_gene: -
j_gene: TRBJ1-5
v_gene: TRBV12-5
abundance: few

CDR3aa: CASSPGTGGIQPQHF
CDR3nt: TGTGCCAGCAGCCCGGGGACAGGGGGAATCCAGCCCCAGCATTTT
d_gene: TRBD1
j_gene: TRBJ1-5
v_gene: TRBV5-6
abundance: -

CDR3aa: CASSLGNLRETQYF
CDR3nt: TGTGCCAGCAGCTTAGGAAATCTGCGAGAGACCCAGTACTTC
d_gene: -
j_gene: TRBJ2-5
v_gene: TRBV7-8
abundance: -

CDR3aa: CASSYRTDTEAFF
CDR3nt: TGTGCCAGCAGTTACAGGACAGACACTGAAGCTTTCTTT
d_gene: -
j_gene: TRBJ1-1
v_gene: TRBV6-5
abundance: few